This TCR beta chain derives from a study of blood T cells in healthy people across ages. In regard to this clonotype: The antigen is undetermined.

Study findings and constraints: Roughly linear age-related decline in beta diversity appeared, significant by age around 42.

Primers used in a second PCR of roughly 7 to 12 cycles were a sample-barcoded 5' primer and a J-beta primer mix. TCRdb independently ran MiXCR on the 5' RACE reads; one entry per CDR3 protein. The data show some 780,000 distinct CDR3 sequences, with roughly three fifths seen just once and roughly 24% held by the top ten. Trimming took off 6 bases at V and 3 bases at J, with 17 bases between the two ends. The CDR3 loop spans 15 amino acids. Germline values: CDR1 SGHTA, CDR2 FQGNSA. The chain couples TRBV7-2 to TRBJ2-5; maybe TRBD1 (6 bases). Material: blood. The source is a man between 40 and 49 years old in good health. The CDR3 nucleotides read TGTGCCAGCAGTTTCTCCGGGACAAAGGAAGAGACCCAGTACTTC. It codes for CASSFSGTKEETQYF.